These T cell receptor beta chains were read from a single sample in a study of blood T cell repertoires in COVID-19. The table came from immunoSEQ multiplex PCR; TCRdb's copy has only in-frame clones and leaves some out. The repertoire has 200,000 or so clones, more than 80% of them found once; the top ten carry roughly 2.7%. The sequencing input was peripheral blood. The receptors shown here come from a man aged 25 to 40 with COVID-19, enrolled during active disease. The CDR3 runs from the conserved cysteine through the conserved F or W. The D gene is left open where the match is weak. Size is omitted from some rows. Given values are once, few, many or a class for expanded clones.

TGTGCCAGCAGTTGGACTAGCGGGGGGCTGGGAAAGTTCTTC	CASSWTSGGLGKFF	TRBD2	TRBV2	TRBJ2-1	-
TGCAGCGCCGCAACCATGTCGGCCTACGAGCAGTACTTC	CSAATMSAYEQYF	-	TRBV29-1	TRBJ2-7	once
TGTGCCAGTAGTCAATGGGGACAGGCTAATGAGCAGTTCTTC	CASSQWGQANEQFF	TRBD1	TRBV19	TRBJ2-1	-
TGCGCCAGCTCAAGGACTGGTGGCACAGATACGCAGTATTTT	CASSRTGGTDTQYF	-	TRBV4-3	TRBJ2-3	-
TGTGCCAGCAGTTACCCGCCAAGCGGGAGATCCCACGAGCAGTACTTC	CASSYPPSGRSHEQYF	TRBD2	TRBV6-6	TRBJ2-7	-
TGTGCCAGCTCACCACCGACAGGGGGCAGCATATACACTGAAGCTTTCTTT	CASSPPTGGSIYTEAFF	TRBD1	TRBV18	TRBJ1-1	-
TGTGCCAGCAGCCAAGATGGAGGGACAGGGGGCACTGAAGCTTTCTTT	CASSQDGGTGGTEAFF	TRBD1	TRBV4-2	TRBJ1-1	-
TGCGCCAGCAGCTCGGGAGGGGGACAGGGTCATAACACCGGGGAGCTGTTTTTT	CASSSGGGQGHNTGELFF	-	TRBV5-1	TRBJ2-2	few
TGTGCCAGCAGTTTATCCTCTTCGTTCTACGAGCAGTACTTC	CASSLSSSFYEQYF	-	TRBV27	TRBJ2-7	-
TGTGCCAGCAGCTTCAATGGCAACACTGAAGCTTTCTTT	CASSFNGNTEAFF	-	TRBV2	TRBJ1-1	-
TGTGCCAGCAGCCAAGAGACAGGGGCTGAAGCTTTCTTT	CASSQETGAEAFF	TRBD1	TRBV4-2	TRBJ1-1	-
TGTGCCAGCAGGGGAGGACTGCTCTACGAGCAGTACTTC	CASRGGLLYEQYF	-	TRBV28	TRBJ2-7	-
TGTGCCAGCAGCGTTGGACAGGGGTCTAACTATGGCTACACCTTC	CASSVGQGSNYGYTF	TRBD1	TRBV9	TRBJ1-2	-
TGTGCCAGCAGCTCCCAGGGATACGAGCAGTACTTC	CASSSQGYEQYF	-	TRBV5-5	TRBJ2-7	-
TGTGCCAGCAGTTCCGTTCGGACAGTGACCTACGAGCAGTACTTC	CASSSVRTVTYEQYF	-	TRBV27	TRBJ2-7	-
TGTGCCAGCACCAGGACAGAGGACTGGGAGCAGTACTTC	CASTRTEDWEQYF	-	TRBV11-2	TRBJ2-7	-
TGTGCCAGCAGTTTACACGGTTACGAGCAGTACTTC	CASSLHGYEQYF	-	TRBV12-3/TRBV12-4	TRBJ2-7	few
TGCGCCAGCAGCCAATCGCAGCGCCACTATGGCTACACCTTC	CASSQSQRHYGYTF	-	TRBV4-3	TRBJ1-2	-
TGCGCCAGCAGCCAAGATCGACAGAGAAACAATGAGCAGTTCTTC	CASSQDRQRNNEQFF	-	TRBV4-3	TRBJ2-1	-
TGTGCCAGCTCACCCGACCGGACACCCACATACGAGCAGTACTTC	CASSPDRTPTYEQYF	-	TRBV18	TRBJ2-7	-
TGCGCCAGCAGCTTACTAGCGGATAAGAACACCGGGGAGCTGTTTTTT	CASSLLADKNTGELFF	TRBD2	TRBV5-1	TRBJ2-2	-
TGCGCCAGCAGCCCACTAGCGGGGGCATACAATGAGCAGTTCTTC	CASSPLAGAYNEQFF	TRBD2	TRBV5-1	TRBJ2-1	-